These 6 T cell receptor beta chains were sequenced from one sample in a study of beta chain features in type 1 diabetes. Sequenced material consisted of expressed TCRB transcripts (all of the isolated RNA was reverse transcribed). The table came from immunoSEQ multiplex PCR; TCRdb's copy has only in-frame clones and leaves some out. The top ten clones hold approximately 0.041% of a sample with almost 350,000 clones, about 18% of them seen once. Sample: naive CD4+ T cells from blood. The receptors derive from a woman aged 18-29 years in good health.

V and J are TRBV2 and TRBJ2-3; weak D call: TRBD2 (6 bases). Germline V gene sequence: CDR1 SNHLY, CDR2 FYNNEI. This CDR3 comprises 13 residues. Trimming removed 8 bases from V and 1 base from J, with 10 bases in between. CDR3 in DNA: TGTGCCAGCTTGGGGGGAGGCACAGATACGCAGTATTTT. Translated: CASLGGGTDTQYF.

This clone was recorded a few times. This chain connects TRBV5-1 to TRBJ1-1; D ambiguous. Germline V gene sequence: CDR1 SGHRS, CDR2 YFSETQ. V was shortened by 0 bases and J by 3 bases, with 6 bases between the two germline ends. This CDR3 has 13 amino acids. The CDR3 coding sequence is TGCGCCAGCAGCTTGGACGGTCACACTGAAGCTTTCTTT. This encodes CASSLDGHTEAFF.

Here the CDR3 reads CASSQDKGAGQLHGYTF. As DNA, the CDR3 is TGCGCCAGCAGCCAAGATAAGGGTGCGGGACAGCTACATGGCTACACCTTC. The V and J genes are TRBV4-1 and TRBJ1-2, with 7 bases that match TRBD1. CDR3 length: 17 residues. Looked up from germline, CDR1 is MGHRA and CDR2 is YSYEKL. The V gene end was trimmed by 0 bases and the J gene end by 6 bases; junction bases not matched to a gene: 13.

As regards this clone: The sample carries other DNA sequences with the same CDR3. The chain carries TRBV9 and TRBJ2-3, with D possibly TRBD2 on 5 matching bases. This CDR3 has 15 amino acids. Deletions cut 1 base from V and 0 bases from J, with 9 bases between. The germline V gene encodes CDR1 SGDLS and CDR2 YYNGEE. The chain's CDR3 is CASSVSGLSTDTQYF. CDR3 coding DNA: TGTGCCAGCAGCGTAAGCGGTCTGAGCACAGATACGCAGTATTTT.

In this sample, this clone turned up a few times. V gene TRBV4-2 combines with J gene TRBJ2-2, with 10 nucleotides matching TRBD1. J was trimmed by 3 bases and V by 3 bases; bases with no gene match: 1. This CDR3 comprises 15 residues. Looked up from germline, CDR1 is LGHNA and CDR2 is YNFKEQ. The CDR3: CASSQGTGDTGELFF. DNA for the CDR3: TGTGCCAGCAGCCAGGGGACAGGGGACACCGGGGAGCTGTTTTTT.

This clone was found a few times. The CDR3 region is CAWSPGAGGEKLFF. The DNA of the CDR3 is TGTGCCTGGAGCCCGGGGGCGGGAGGGGAAAAACTGTTTTTT. The chain joins TRBV30 to TRBJ1-4; D possibly corresponds to TRBD1 (6 bases). V shed 3 bases and J shed 8 bases, with 16 bases lying between them. Per germline, CDR1 GTSNPN and CDR2 SVGIG (reference sequence). This CDR3 comprises 14 residues. Combining the CDR3 with reference TRBV30 and TRBJ1-4 gives the whole variable domain SQTIHQWPATLVQPVGSPLSLECTVEGTSNPNLYWYRQAAGRGLQLLFYSVGIGQISSEVPQNLSASRPQDRQFILSSKKLLLSDSGFYLCAWSPGAGGEKLFFGSGTQLSVL.